The sample holds a few counts of the clone carrying this T cell receptor beta chain. Antigen specificity is unknown. TCR beta CDR3 sequences were amplified from RNA transcripts. HTBI primers were employed in a first-round RT-PCR of the TCR CDR3. TCRdb called the multiplex PCR reads again in MiXCR, with one record for every CDR3 protein. The sample holds nearly 600,000 distinct CDR3 sequences, 14% seen once. The CDR3 consists of 18 residues. V lost 1 base, J lost 0 bases, and 15 bases lay in between. Germline assignment: CDR1 MGHRA and CDR2 YSYEKL. This sample stems from a study of T cells in Graves' hyperthyroidism and ophthalmopathy. Study conclusions and caveats: Stable hyperthyroidism and ophthalmopathy were separated using 13 V-J signatures.

The rearrangement uses TRBV4-1 and TRBJ1-4; the D gene is possibly TRBD1 (6 bases). This clonotype was obtained from a woman between 25 and 40 years old with Graves' hyperthyroidism that later progressed to Graves' ophthalmopathy. The source material was blood. The CDR3 DNA reads TGCGCCAGCAGCCAAGGATCGTGGGGGGCACCAACTAATGAAAAACTGTTTTTT. Its translation is CASSQGSWGAPTNEKLFF.